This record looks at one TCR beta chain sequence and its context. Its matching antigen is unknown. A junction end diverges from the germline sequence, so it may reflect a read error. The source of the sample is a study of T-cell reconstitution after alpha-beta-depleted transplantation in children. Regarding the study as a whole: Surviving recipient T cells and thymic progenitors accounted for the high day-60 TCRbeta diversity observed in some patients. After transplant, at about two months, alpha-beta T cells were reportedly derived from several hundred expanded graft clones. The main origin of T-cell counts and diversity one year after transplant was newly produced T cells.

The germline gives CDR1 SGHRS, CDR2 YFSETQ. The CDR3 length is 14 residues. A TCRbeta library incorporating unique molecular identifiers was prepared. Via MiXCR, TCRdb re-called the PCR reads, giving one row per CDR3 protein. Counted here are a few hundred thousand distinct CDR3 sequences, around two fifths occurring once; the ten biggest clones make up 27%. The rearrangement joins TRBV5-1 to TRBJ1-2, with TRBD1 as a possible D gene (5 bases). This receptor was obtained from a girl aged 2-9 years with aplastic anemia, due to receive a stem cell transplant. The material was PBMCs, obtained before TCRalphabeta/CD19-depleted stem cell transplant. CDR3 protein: CASSLRDFPHGDTF. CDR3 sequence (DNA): TGCGCCAGCAGCCTGCGGGACTTCCCGCATGGCGACACCTTC.